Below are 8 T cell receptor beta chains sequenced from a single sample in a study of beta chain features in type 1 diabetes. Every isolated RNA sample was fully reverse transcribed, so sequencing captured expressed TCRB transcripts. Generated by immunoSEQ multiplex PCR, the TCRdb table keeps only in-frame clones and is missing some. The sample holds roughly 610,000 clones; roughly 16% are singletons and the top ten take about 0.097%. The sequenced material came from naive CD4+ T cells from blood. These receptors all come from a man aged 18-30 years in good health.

The CDR3 DNA follows: TGTGCCAGCAGCCAAGTGACAGCTAGCTATGGCTACACCTTC. Encoded protein: CASSQVTASYGYTF. This chain links TRBV14 with TRBJ1-2, with D possibly matching TRBD1 (5 bases). The CDR3 runs to 14 residues. The ends were cut back, 1 base at V and 4 bases at J, with 10 bases in the middle. The germline V gene encodes CDR1 SGHDN and CDR2 FVKESK.

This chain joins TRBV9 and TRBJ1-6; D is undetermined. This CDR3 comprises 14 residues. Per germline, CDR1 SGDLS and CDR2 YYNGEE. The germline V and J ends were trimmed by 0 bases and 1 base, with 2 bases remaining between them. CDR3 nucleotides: TGTGCCAGCAGCGTAGCTTCCTATAATTCACCCCTCCACTTT. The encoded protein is CASSVASYNSPLHF. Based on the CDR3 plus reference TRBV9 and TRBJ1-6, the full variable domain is DSGVTQTPKHLITATGQRVTLRCSPRSGDLSVYWYQQSLDQGLQFLIQYYNGEERAKGNILERFSAQQFPDLHSELNLSSLELGDSALYFCASSVASYNSPLHFGNGTRLTVT.

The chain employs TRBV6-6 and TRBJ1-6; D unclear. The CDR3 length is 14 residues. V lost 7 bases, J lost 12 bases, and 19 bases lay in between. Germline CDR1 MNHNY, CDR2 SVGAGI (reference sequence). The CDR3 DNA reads TGTGCCAGCACCACGGAGGGAGTAAATAGACCCCTCCACTTT. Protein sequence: CASTTEGVNRPLHF.

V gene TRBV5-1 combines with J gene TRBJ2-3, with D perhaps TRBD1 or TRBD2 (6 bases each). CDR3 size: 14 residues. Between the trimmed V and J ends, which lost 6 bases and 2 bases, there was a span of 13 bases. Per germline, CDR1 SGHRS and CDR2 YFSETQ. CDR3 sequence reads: CASNGGPFTDTQYF. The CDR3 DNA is TGCGCCAGCAACGGGGGCCCCTTCACAGATACGCAGTATTTT.

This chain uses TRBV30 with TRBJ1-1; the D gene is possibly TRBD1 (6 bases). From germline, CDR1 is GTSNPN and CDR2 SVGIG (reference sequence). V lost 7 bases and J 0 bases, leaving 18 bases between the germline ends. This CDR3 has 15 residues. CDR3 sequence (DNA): TGTGCCTTTTACCGGGACAAGGATATGAACACTGAAGCTTTCTTT. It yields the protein CAFYRDKDMNTEAFF.

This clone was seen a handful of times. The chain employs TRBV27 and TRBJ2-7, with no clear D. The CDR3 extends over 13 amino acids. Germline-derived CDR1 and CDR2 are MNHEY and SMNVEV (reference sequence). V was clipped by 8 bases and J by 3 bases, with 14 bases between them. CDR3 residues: CASANRPRYEQYF. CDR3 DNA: TGTGCCAGCGCAAACAGACCACGCTACGAGCAGTACTTC.

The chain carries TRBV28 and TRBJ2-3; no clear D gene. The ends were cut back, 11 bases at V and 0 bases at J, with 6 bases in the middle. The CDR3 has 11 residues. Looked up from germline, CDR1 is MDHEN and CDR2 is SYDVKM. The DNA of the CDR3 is TGTGCCGCTGCTAGCACAGATACGCAGTATTTT. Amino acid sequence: CAAASTDTQYF.

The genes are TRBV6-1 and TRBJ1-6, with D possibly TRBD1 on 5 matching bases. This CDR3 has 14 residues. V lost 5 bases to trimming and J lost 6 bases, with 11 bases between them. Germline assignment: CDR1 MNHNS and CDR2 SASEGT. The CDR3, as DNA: TGTGCCAGCAGTAGAGGGACGCTTAATTCACCCCTCCACTTT. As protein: CASSRGTLNSPLHF.